The 8 T cell receptor beta chains reported below all come from one sample, sequenced in a study of cytomegalovirus exposure and HLA in healthy donors. The PCR contained 60 Vbeta and 13 Jbeta primers. TCRdb keeps only in-frame clones here, not all; method: immunoSEQ multiplex PCR. The sample consists of under 200,000 clones, roughly 80% of them appearing once. The sequenced sample consisted of PBMCs. The receptors here all came from a woman aged 40 to 50 in good health and CMV-seropositive.

The rearrangement links TRBV13 to TRBJ2-7, with D perhaps TRBD1 (6 bases). There are 14 residues in the CDR3. With 4 bases removed from V and 1 base from J, the gap between germline ends came to 11 bases. Germline values: CDR1 PRHDT, CDR2 FYEKMQ (reference sequence). The CDR3 DNA reads as TGTGCCAGCAGCTCCTCCGGGACATCCTACGAGCAGTACTTC. As protein: CASSSSGTSYEQYF.

This rearrangement joins TRBV30 to TRBJ2-1, with TRBD2 matching over 8 bases. CDR3 size: 16 residues. Per germline, CDR1 GTSNPN and CDR2 SVGIG (reference sequence). Trimming at V came to 0 bases and at J to 0 bases, leaving 4 bases not matched to a gene. The CDR3 is CAWSVPGLVSYNEQFF. As DNA, the CDR3 is TGTGCCTGGAGTGTACCGGGACTAGTCTCCTACAATGAGCAGTTCTTC.

This clone occurred a few times. This chain joins TRBV7-3 and TRBJ2-1; TRBD2 agrees at 7 bases. This CDR3 contains 16 residues. V shed 6 bases and J 4 bases; nucleotides not matched to a gene: 12. Germline assignment: CDR1 SGHTA and CDR2 FQGTGA. The CDR3 here is CASRVASGTGYNEQFF. In nucleotides, the CDR3 is TGTGCCAGCAGGGTCGCAAGCGGGACGGGATACAATGAGCAGTTCTTC.

The gene calls are TRBV28 and TRBJ1-1, with D perhaps matching TRBD1 (6 bases). The V end lost 4 bases, the J end lost 1 base, and 13 bases lay between the germline ends. The germline CDR1 and CDR2 sequences are MDHEN and SYDVKM. CDR3 length: 15 amino acids. The CDR3 DNA reads as TGTGCCAGCAGTTCTGCGGACAGTCAGAACACTGAAGCTTTCTTT. Translated: CASSSADSQNTEAFF.

This clone was seen only a few times. The chain combines TRBV19 with TRBJ1-3, with 7 bases aligning to TRBD1. Germline V gene data show CDR1 as LNHDA and CDR2 as SQIVND (reference sequence). The CDR3 has 12 amino acids. Unmatched junction bases numbered 4, after V lost 10 bases and J lost 4 bases. CDR3: CATRQGGNTIYF. CDR3 bases: TGTGCCACAAGACAGGGAGGAAACACCATATATTTT.

The CDR3 region is CASSPRTAYNEQFF. The CDR3 coding sequence is TGTGCCAGCAGCCCCCGGACAGCCTACAATGAGCAGTTCTTC. The chain employs TRBV7-3 and TRBJ2-1, with D tentatively TRBD1 (6 bases). Germline lookup yields CDR1 SGHTA and CDR2 FQGTGA. The germline V and J ends were trimmed by 5 bases and 2 bases, with 10 bases remaining between them. CDR3 size: 14 residues.

CDR3 sequence: CATSRDLLAGNEQFF. The DNA for the CDR3 is TGTGCCACCAGCAGAGATCTCCTAGCGGGAAATGAGCAGTTCTTC. The chain links TRBV15 to TRBJ2-1; 9 bases match TRBD2. This CDR3 contains 15 residues. Germline trimming cut 0 bases from V and 7 bases from J; bases unmatched to any gene: 4. Germline CDR1 reads LNHNV; CDR2 reads YYDKDF (reference sequence). Supplemented by reference TRBV15 and TRBJ2-1, the full variable domain reads DAMVIQNPRYQVTQFGKPVTLSCSQTLNHNVMYWYQQKSSQAPKLLFHYYDKDFNNEADTPDNFQSRRPNTSFCFLDIRSPGLGDTAMYLCATSRDLLAGNEQFFGPGTRLTVL.

The V and J genes are TRBV10-3 and TRBJ2-1; possible D gene TRBD2, 5 bases. Germline V gene sequence: CDR1 ENHRY, CDR2 SYGVKD. This CDR3 has 17 amino acids. V was cut by 5 bases and J by 8 bases, with 25 bases left in between. The CDR3 DNA reads as TGTGCCATCAGTACTCCCCCTGCCCGAGGACTGGAGGATGAGCAGTTCTTC. Translation gives CAISTPPARGLEDEQFF.